This passage covers 30 T cell receptor beta chains from one sample sequenced in a study of control samples from healthy donors and cancer patients. Clones were sequenced by immunoSEQ multiplex PCR, and TCRdb holds only the in-frame ones, with some missing. The data contain 65,000 to 100,000 clones, 91% of them seen just once; the ten biggest clones take up roughly 15%. Input material: blood. The receptors were gathered from a man in his fifties or sixties in good health.

This chain joins TRBV7-9 and TRBJ1-5, with TRBD1 as a possible D gene (5 bases). CDR3 length: 14 amino acids. Germline CDR1 is SEHNR and CDR2 is FQNEAQ (reference sequence). V shed 10 bases and J shed 5 bases, with 18 bases lying between them. The CDR3 DNA is TGTGCCACCACGCCCCAGGGTGGGGATCAGCCCCAGCATTTT. It specifies CATTPQGGDQPQHF.

J is TRBJ1-5 and V is TRBV2; D might be TRBD1 (6 bases). The CDR3 has 16 residues. V lost 6 bases and J lost 0, with 15 bases in between. Per germline, CDR1 SNHLY and CDR2 FYNNEI. The CDR3 loop is CASSLTRQDSNQPQHF. The CDR3, as DNA: TGTGCCAGCAGCCTAACCCGACAGGATAGCAATCAGCCCCAGCATTTT.

The rearrangement uses TRBV12-5 and TRBJ2-7; 9 bases agree with TRBD1. CDR1 is LGHNT, CDR2 FRNRAP, per germline. This CDR3 has 15 amino acids. Trimming at V came to 2 bases and at J to 1 base, leaving 3 bases not matched to a gene. Here the CDR3 reads CASGLPQGASYEQYF. The CDR3 DNA sequence: TGTGCTAGTGGTTTGCCACAGGGGGCATCCTACGAGCAGTACTTC.

V gene TRBV4-3 combines with J gene TRBJ1-4, with D possibly being TRBD1 (6 bases). V was clipped by 5 bases and J by 6 bases, with 16 bases between them. This CDR3 comprises 15 residues. CDR1 LGHNA and CDR2 YSLEER come from the germline V gene. This CDR3 is CASSAVRTVYEKLFF. The CDR3 bases are TGCGCCAGCAGCGCTGTTAGGACAGTTTATGAAAAACTGTTTTTT.

The chain uses TRBV10-3 and TRBJ2-2, with TRBD2 matching 7 bases. The V gene's germline CDR1 is ENHRY and CDR2 SYGVKD. V gave up 4 bases and J gave up 5 bases; unmatched junction bases: 7. The CDR3 consists of 15 residues. CDR3 protein: CAISGLGGGTGELFF. The CDR3 bases are TGTGCCATCAGTGGACTGGGGGGAGGGACCGGGGAGCTGTTTTTT.

The rearrangement joins TRBV30 to TRBJ2-4, with D possibly matching TRBD1 (5 bases). Per germline, CDR1 GTSNPN and CDR2 SVGIG (reference sequence). CDR3 length: 15 residues. V lost 1 base and J lost 1, with 11 bases in between. The CDR3 spells CAWSEDGAAKNIQYF. As DNA, the CDR3 is TGTGCCTGGAGTGAGGATGGGGCGGCCAAAAACATTCAGTACTTC.

The chain combines TRBV10-2 with TRBJ2-7; possible D gene TRBD2, 6 bases. V was clipped by 7 bases and J by 2 bases, with 15 bases between them. This CDR3 has 14 amino acids. The germline V gene encodes CDR1 WSHSY and CDR2 SAAADI. This chain's CDR3 is CASMGLGGAYEQYF. DNA for the CDR3: TGCGCCAGCATGGGGCTGGGGGGTGCCTACGAGCAGTACTTC.

This sequence joins TRBV7-2 and TRBJ1-1, with TRBD1 identical over 8 bases. With 5 bases clipped from V and 11 bases from J, the junction kept 10 bases outside the gene matches. The CDR3 loop spans 13 amino acids. Germline values: CDR1 SGHTA, CDR2 FQGNSA. The CDR3 sequence: CASSRGQGRGAFF. DNA of the CDR3: TGTGCCAGCAGCCGAGGACAGGGACGGGGGGCTTTCTTT. Based on the CDR3 plus reference TRBV7-2 and TRBJ1-1, the full variable domain is GAGVSQSPSNKVTEKGKDVELRCDPISGHTALYWYRQSLGQGLEFLIYFQGNSAPDKSGLPSDRFSAERTGGSVSTLTIQRTQQEDSAVYLCASSRGQGRGAFFGQGTRLTVV.

The chain combines TRBV12-3 or TRBV12-4 with TRBJ1-2; a possible D gene is TRBD1 (6 bases). With 6 bases removed from V and 7 bases from J, the gap between germline ends came to 12 bases. The CDR3 sequence is 12 residues long. The CDR3 region has the DNA TGTGCCAGCAGACAGGGAGTCGGTGGCTACACCTTC. It encodes CASRQGVGGYTF.

This chain uses TRBV19 with TRBJ1-6, with a possible D match to TRBD1 (6 bases). The CDR3 is 12 amino acids. The V end lost 5 bases, the J end lost 19 bases, and 18 bases lay between the germline ends. Germline V CDR1 and CDR2: LNHDA, SQIVND (reference sequence). The CDR3 nucleotides read TGTGCCAGTAGTGAATCCGGGACAAGGCGACACTTT. Its translation is CASSESGTRRHF.

J is TRBJ1-2 and V is TRBV27, with D possibly being TRBD1 (5 bases). Trimming removed 3 bases from V and 6 bases from J, with 11 bases in between. There are 13 residues in the CDR3. CDR1 MNHEY and CDR2 SMNVEV come from the germline V gene (reference sequence). CDR3 bases: TGTGCCAGCAGTTTTCACGGGGCGAATGGCTACACCTTC. Protein sequence: CASSFHGANGYTF.

This clone has a single count. The chain couples TRBV19 to TRBJ1-1; D gene uncertain. V gave up 2 bases and J gave up 5 bases, with 9 bases separating them. The CDR3 is 13 amino acids. CDR1 and CDR2 from the germline V gene are LNHDA and SQIVND (reference sequence). The CDR3 DNA reads as TGTGCCAGTAGTATAATGCCAGGAACTGAAGCTTTCTTT. This codes for CASSIMPGTEAFF.

The V gene is TRBV10-3, the J gene TRBJ2-1, with D perhaps TRBD2 (5 bases). The germline CDR1 and CDR2 sequences are ENHRY and SYGVKD. The CDR3 totals 18 residues. V was trimmed by 0 bases and J by 0 bases, leaving 15 bases between them. Written as DNA, the CDR3 is TGTGCCATCAGTGAGTCGAAAGGTCCGGGGAGCTCCTACAATGAGCAGTTCTTC. Protein: CAISESKGPGSSYNEQFF.

This rearrangement joins TRBV6-6 to TRBJ1-5; the D gene is possibly TRBD1 (6 bases). Between the trimmed V and J ends, which lost 4 bases and 7 bases, there was a span of 11 bases. Germline values: CDR1 MNHNY, CDR2 SVGAGI (reference sequence). This CDR3 spans 13 amino acids. CDR3 sequence: CASSSTGSQPQHF. The CDR3 DNA sequence: TGTGCCAGCAGTTCAACAGGGAGCCAGCCCCAGCATTTT.

This chain uses TRBV10-1 with TRBJ2-3, with D unclear. The V gene lost 5 bases and the J gene lost 0 bases, with 12 bases spanning the gap. There are 15 residues in the CDR3. Germline values: CDR1 WNHNN, CDR2 SYGVQD (reference sequence). Here the CDR3 DNA reads TGCGCCAGCAGTCCTCTACGTGGGAGCACAGATACGCAGTATTTT. Protein product: CASSPLRGSTDTQYF.

Concerning this clone: One end of the junction varies from germline; a read error may be responsible. This chain connects TRBV10-2 to TRBJ1-2; D ambiguous. Germline assignment: CDR1 WSHSY and CDR2 SAAADI. This CDR3 region has 15 residues. Written as DNA, the CDR3 is TGCGCCGGCAGAGACCCCTGGGCCCGACGCTATGGCTACACCTTC. Protein sequence: CAGRDPWARRYGYTF.

The V gene is TRBV19, the J gene TRBJ1-1, with 8 bases lining up with TRBD1. V was pared by 8 bases and J by 0 bases, with 2 bases of the junction left unmatched. The CDR3 is made up of 13 amino acids. Germline CDR1 is LNHDA and CDR2 is SQIVND (reference sequence). The CDR3 spells CASAGGMNTEAFF. CDR3 nucleotide sequence: TGTGCCAGTGCAGGGGGCATGAACACTGAAGCTTTCTTT.

A word on this clone: This sample also contains other DNA sequences that code for the same CDR3. The chain links TRBV5-1 to TRBJ1-5, with D unresolved. This CDR3 contains 14 residues. With 0 bases removed from V and 1 base from J, the gap between germline ends came to 5 bases. CDR1 is SGHRS and CDR2 is YFSETQ in the germline V gene. CDR3 sequence (DNA): TGCGCCAGCAGCTTGGGAGGGAGCAATCAGCCCCAGCATTTT. Translating gives CASSLGGSNQPQHF.

The chain carries TRBV4-1 and TRBJ2-2; TRBD2 might be the D (7 bases). The germline CDR1 and CDR2 sequences are MGHRA and YSYEKL. The V end lost 1 base, the J end lost 6 bases, and 15 bases lay between the germline ends. The CDR3 runs to 16 residues. Here the CDR3 reads CASSQVSPGGPGELFF. CDR3 nucleotide sequence: TGCGCCAGCAGCCAAGTTTCGCCCGGGGGGCCCGGGGAGCTGTTTTTT.

The V call is TRBV6-5, the J call TRBJ2-7; no clear D. The germline V gene encodes CDR1 MNHEY and CDR2 SVGAGI. V lost 5 bases and J lost 9, with 17 bases in between. CDR3 size: 13 residues. The CDR3 nucleotides read TGTGCCAGCAGTCCTAGATCCGGTACGATGCAGTACTTC. It codes for CASSPRSGTMQYF.

V and J are TRBV5-1 and TRBJ2-2, with D unclear. This CDR3 region has 14 residues. Germline CDR1 SGHRS, CDR2 YFSETQ. V gave up 4 bases and J gave up 6 bases, with 13 bases separating them. The CDR3, as DNA: TGCGCCAGCAGCCCGGACCTAAGTGCCGGGGAGCTGTTTTTT. As protein: CASSPDLSAGELFF. The full variable domain, rest sourced from reference TRBV5-1 and TRBJ2-2, is KAGVTQTPRYLIKTRGQQVTLSCSPISGHRSVSWYQQTPGQGLQFLFEYFSETQRNKGNFPGRFSGRQFSNSRSEMNVSTLELGDSALYLCASSPDLSAGELFFGEGSRLTVL.

The chain recombines TRBV19 with TRBJ2-3, with 14 bases fitting TRBD2. The V gene's germline CDR1 is LNHDA and CDR2 SQIVND (reference sequence). V was clipped by 1 base and J by 7 bases; unmatched bases: 7. The CDR3 sequence is 17 residues long. DNA for the CDR3: TGTGCCAGTAGTATAGGACTAGCGGGGGGGCGACGAAATACGCAGTATTTT. It yields the protein CASSIGLAGGRRNTQYF.

In its sample, this clone was seen once. V gene TRBV28 combines with J gene TRBJ1-5; D is possibly TRBD1 (6 bases). The CDR3 runs 14 residues. The V end was cut by 2 bases, the J end by 4 bases, with 9 bases between. The V gene's germline CDR1 is MDHEN and CDR2 SYDVKM. The CDR3 loop reads CASSLGQPNQPQHF. The CDR3 nucleotides read TGTGCCAGCAGTTTAGGACAGCCGAATCAGCCCCAGCATTTT.

For the CDR3, the DNA is TGTGCCAGCATCAGTCCTCTCTTGGGATCCTATAATTCACCCCTCCACTTT. Its translation: CASISPLLGSYNSPLHF. V usage is TRBV2 and J usage is TRBJ1-6; D gene unclear. V gave up 7 bases and J gave up 1 base, with 17 bases separating them. The CDR3 contains 17 residues. The germline V gene has CDR1 SNHLY and CDR2 FYNNEI.

The chain combines TRBV6-4 with TRBJ1-6, with D possibly matching TRBD1 (6 bases). This CDR3 contains 13 residues. Germline V gives CDR1 MRHNA, CDR2 SNTAGT. V was pared by 6 bases and J by 6 bases, with 9 bases between. CDR3 protein: CASSRTVNSPLHF. The CDR3 DNA reads as TGTGCCAGCAGCCGGACAGTTAATTCACCCCTCCACTTT.

V usage is TRBV3-1 (or the pseudogene TRBV3-2) and J usage is TRBJ2-2; D is possibly TRBD1 or TRBD2 (5 bases each). Trimming removed 2 bases from V and 5 bases from J, with 9 bases in between. Germline V gene lookup returns CDR1 LGHDT and CDR2 YNNKEL (reference sequence). The CDR3 is 14 residues long. In DNA form, the CDR3 reads TGTGCCAGCAGCCAACAGGGAGTGACCGGGGAGCTGTTTTTT. It encodes CASSQQGVTGELFF.

V and J are TRBV29-1 and TRBJ1-5, with unresolved D. From germline, CDR1 is SQVTM and CDR2 ANQGSEA. The V and J ends lost 4 bases and 7 bases respectively, with 23 bases between them. This CDR3 contains 16 residues. The CDR3 sequence is CSVAIRCPPFHQPQHF. Written as DNA, the CDR3 is TGCAGCGTTGCGATCCGGTGCCCCCCTTTCCACCAGCCCCAGCATTTT.

The chain joins TRBV7-2 to TRBJ2-6; D remains unclear. Trimming took 6 bases from V and 0 from J, leaving 12 bases between them. The CDR3 totals 16 residues. Looked up from germline, CDR1 is SGHTA and CDR2 is FQGNSA. This CDR3 is CASSLESGSGANVLTF. The CDR3 DNA is TGTGCCAGCAGTCTCGAGTCAGGCTCTGGGGCCAACGTCCTGACTTTC. The complete variable domain, with remaining parts taken from reference TRBV7-2 and TRBJ2-6, reads GAGVSQSPSNKVTEKGKDVELRCDPISGHTALYWYRQSLGQGLEFLIYFQGNSAPDKSGLPSDRFSAERTGGSVSTLTIQRTQQEDSAVYLCASSLESGSGANVLTFGAGSRLTVL.

This clone has a single count. The identical CDR3 is also encoded by other nucleotide sequences in the sample. The chain has TRBV18 and TRBJ1-1; 7 nucleotides match TRBD1. V was pared by 3 bases and J by 1 base, with 2 bases of the junction left unmatched. The length of the CDR3 is 14 residues. Germline V gene data show CDR1 as KGHSH and CDR2 as LQKENI. The CDR3: CASSPRGGNTEAFF. The CDR3 coding sequence is TGTGCCAGCTCACCCAGGGGGGGGAACACTGAAGCTTTCTTT.

This rearrangement joins TRBV6-5 to TRBJ1-5; TRBD1 matches 9 bases. This CDR3 contains 14 residues. V shed 6 bases and J 4 bases; nucleotides not matched to a gene: 4. Germline V gene sequence: CDR1 MNHEY, CDR2 SVGAGI. The CDR3 here is CASSPGTGNQPQHF. CDR3 nucleotides: TGTGCCAGCAGCCCCGGGACAGGGAATCAGCCCCAGCATTTT.